Presented here are 10 T cell receptor beta chains from one specimen sequenced in a study of blood T cells in healthy people across ages. A second PCR of about 7 to 12 cycles used a sample-barcoded 5' primer and a J-beta primer mix. MiXCR was run by TCRdb on the 5' RACE reads, yielding one entry per CDR3 protein. The sample yields 550,000 to 750,000 distinct CDR3 sequences, roughly 21% seen once. Sequenced material: blood. The receptors derive from an older man in good health.

This clonotype was seen only a few times. This chain uses TRBV3-1 with TRBJ2-7, with TRBD1 matching 10 bases. V lost 4 bases to trimming and J lost 5 bases; unmatched junction nucleotides: 2. The CDR3 consists of 13 residues. The germline V gene encodes CDR1 LGHDT and CDR2 YNNKEL (reference sequence). CDR3 nucleotides: TGTGCCAGCAGCCTCGGGACAGGGGACGAGCAGTACTTC. It specifies CASSLGTGDEQYF.

This clonotype was recorded a few times. The rearrangement uses TRBV15 and TRBJ2-1; TRBD2 matches at 7 bases. Looked up from germline, CDR1 is LNHNV and CDR2 is YYDKDF (reference sequence). The CDR3 totals 15 residues. V lost 1 base to trimming and J lost 4 bases; unmatched junction nucleotides: 4. CDR3 loop: CATSRVASGYNEQFF. The CDR3 DNA reads as TGTGCCACCAGCAGAGTGGCTAGCGGATACAATGAGCAGTTCTTC.

This clonotype was detected a few times. The chain recombines TRBV5-1 with TRBJ2-7; weak D call: TRBD2 (6 bases). The CDR3 has 14 amino acids. CDR1 is SGHRS, CDR2 YFSETQ, per germline. The germline V and J ends were trimmed by 4 bases and 2 bases, with 13 bases remaining between them. The CDR3 sequence: CASSPGAETYEQYF. CDR3 coding DNA: TGCGCCAGCAGCCCGGGAGCAGAGACCTACGAGCAGTACTTC.

The rearrangement links TRBV20-1 to TRBJ2-5; D is possibly TRBD2 (6 bases). Per germline, CDR1 DFQATT and CDR2 SNEGSKA (reference sequence). The CDR3 has 15 amino acids. Trimming took off 0 bases at V and 7 bases at J, with 18 bases between the two ends. CDR3: CSARDSGGAAGTQYF. In DNA, the CDR3 is TGCAGTGCTAGAGATTCAGGCGGGGCCGCGGGGACCCAGTACTTC.

V gene TRBV15 combines with J gene TRBJ2-7; no firm D call. The CDR3 is made up of 13 amino acids. Per germline, CDR1 LNHNV and CDR2 YYDKDF (reference sequence). V was clipped by 0 bases and J by 7 bases, with 10 bases between them. Here the CDR3 reads CATSREIRTEQYF. The CDR3 DNA sequence: TGTGCCACCAGCAGAGAGATACGTACGGAGCAGTACTTC.

The V gene is TRBV24-1, the J gene TRBJ2-5; the D call may be TRBD1 or TRBD2 (5 bases each). This CDR3 spans 15 amino acids. With 3 bases removed from V and 5 bases from J, the gap between germline ends came to 15 bases. From germline, CDR1 is KGHDR and CDR2 SFDVKD. In DNA form, the CDR3 reads TGTGCCACCAGTGATCGGGACCGACCCGGCGAGACCCAGTACTTC. This gives the protein CATSDRDRPGETQYF.

V usage is TRBV6-1 and J usage is TRBJ2-6; 10 nucleotides agree with TRBD1. Germline assignment: CDR1 MNHNS and CDR2 SASEGT. V trimming: 5 bases; J trimming: 4 bases; junction bases outside the gene matches: 14. CDR3 length equals 19 residues. The CDR3 reads CASSKRSGTGDSGANVLTF. The CDR3 coding sequence is TGTGCCAGCAGTAAACGCTCCGGGACAGGGGATTCCGGGGCCAACGTCCTGACTTTC.

This clonotype was recorded at least ten times. The V call is TRBV7-9, the J call TRBJ1-4, with TRBD1 identical over 8 bases. CDR3 length: 15 amino acids. J was trimmed by 4 bases and V by 6 bases; bases with no gene match: 7. CDR1 is SEHNR and CDR2 is FQNEAQ in the germline V gene (reference sequence). The CDR3 spells CASSPGTGNNEKLFF. Here the CDR3 DNA reads TGTGCCAGCAGTCCCGGGACAGGAAATAATGAAAAACTGTTTTTT. Variable domain in full (rest from reference TRBV7-9 and TRBJ1-4): DTGVSQNPRHKITKRGQNVTFRCDPISEHNRLYWYRQTLGQGPEFLTYFQNEAQLEKSRLLSDRFSAERPKGSFSTLEIQRTEQGDSAMYLCASSPGTGNNEKLFFGSGTQLSVL.

This clonotype showed up just a few times. The junction shows a germline mismatch at one end, possibly a read error. The genes are TRBV3-1 and TRBJ2-7; D call uncertain. There are 13 residues in the CDR3. Germline CDR1 LGHDT, CDR2 YNNKEL (reference sequence). The CDR3 loop is CASSQGLSYEQCF. The CDR3 bases are TGTGCCAGCAGCCAAGGTCTTTCCTACGAGCAGTGCTTC.

This clonotype was seen a handful of times. The gene calls are TRBV7-2 and TRBJ2-3; 9 nucleotides line up with TRBD2. The germline V gene has CDR1 SGHTA and CDR2 FQGNSA. With V trimmed by 5 bases and J by 5 bases, 14 bases remained unmatched. The CDR3 spans 17 residues. The CDR3 loop is CASSGRWREGQGDTQYF. The CDR3 DNA reads TGTGCCAGCAGCGGGCGATGGCGGGAGGGCCAGGGAGATACGCAGTATTTT.